The rows below give T cell receptor beta chains drawn from one sample of a study of identical twins. TCRdb analysed the 5' RACE reads with MiXCR anew, one entry per CDR3 protein. The sample lists approximately 500,000 distinct CDR3 sequences, about 15% occurring once. This sample was also put to use in a study of yellow fever vaccine responses in identical twins.

Input material: CD4+ T cells sorted from blood. These receptors came from a woman younger than 30 in good health. CDR3s include the opening cysteine and the closing phenylalanine or tryptophan. The D gene is left open where the match is weak. The size entry is marked missing in some rows and otherwise reads once, few, many or a size class.

size	V	J	D	DNA	CDR3
few	TRBV20-1	TRBJ1-2	NA	TGCAGTGCTAGACCTACAGGCGAACCGTCTTATGGCTACACCTTC	CSARPTGEPSYGYTF
NA	TRBV10-3	TRBJ1-2	NA	TGTGCCATCAGTGAGTTAGGGAATAACTATGGCTACACCTTC	CAISELGNNYGYTF
NA	TRBV5-6	TRBJ2-7	NA	TGTGCCATGAGCTTGGGGCTAAGCTCCTACGAGCAGTACTTC	CAMSLGLSSYEQYF
NA	TRBV20-1	TRBJ2-3	TRBD1	TGCAGTGCTATCGGACAGGGCCCAGATACGCAGTATTTT	CSAIGQGPDTQYF
few	TRBV18	TRBJ2-3	NA	TGTGCCAGCTCACCTCTCCCAGCAACTAGCACAGATACGCAGTATTTT	CASSPLPATSTDTQYF
NA	TRBV28	TRBJ1-1	NA	TGTGCCAGCAGTCCTTACAGAGCGAACACTGAAGCTTTCTTT	CASSPYRANTEAFF
many	TRBV7-9	TRBJ2-4	NA	TGTGCCAGCAGCTCCAGGGGAAAAATTCAGTACTTC	CASSSRGKIQYF
many	TRBV12-3/TRBV12-4	TRBJ1-1	TRBD1	TGTGCCAGCAGTCCCCTGGACAGGGGACGCTCTGAAGCTTTCTTT	CASSPLDRGRSEAFF
NA	TRBV24-1	TRBJ2-3	NA	TGTGCCACCAGCGGGGATCGAAGAGGGACAGATACGCAGTATTTT	CATSGDRRGTDTQYF
NA	TRBV6-2/TRBV6-3	TRBJ2-1	TRBD1	TGTGCCAGCATCGCCGGGACAGGGCTCTACAATGAGCAGTTCTTC	CASIAGTGLYNEQFF
NA	TRBV20-1	TRBJ1-5	NA	TGCAGTGCTACGACAGGCGGCCAGCCCCAGCATTTT	CSATTGGQPQHF
NA	TRBV20-1	TRBJ2-5	NA	TGCAGTGCTAGAGATTCGGCAGGGGAGACCCAGTACTTC	CSARDSAGETQYF
NA	TRBV3-1	TRBJ2-5	NA	TGTGCCAGCAGCCAAGAGTTGAGGGTTCGAGAGACCCAGTACTTC	CASSQELRVRETQYF
NA	TRBV5-1	TRBJ2-1	TRBD2	TGCGCCAGCAGCTTTCCCGGACTAGCCACCTCCTACAATGAGCAGTTCTTC	CASSFPGLATSYNEQFF
NA	TRBV19	TRBJ2-7	TRBD2	TGTGCCACCTCAGGAGCGGGAGTAGGCTACGAGCAGTACTTC	CATSGAGVGYEQYF
NA	TRBV12-3/TRBV12-4	TRBJ1-4	NA	TGTGCCAGCAGTCCAAGACAGGCTAATGAAAAACTGTTTTTT	CASSPRQANEKLFF
NA	TRBV12-3/TRBV12-4	TRBJ2-1	TRBD1	TGTGCCAGCAGTACCGGGACAGCACCCTACAATGAGCAGTTCTTC	CASSTGTAPYNEQFF
many	TRBV4-1	TRBJ2-1	NA	TGCGCCAGCAGTCCAGGGTTGTTGGGGAATGAGCAGTTCTTC	CASSPGLLGNEQFF
NA	TRBV5-5	TRBJ2-2	TRBD2	TGTGCCAGCAGCATAAGTAGCGGGAGTGGGACCGGGGAGCTGTTTTTT	CASSISSGSGTGELFF
few	TRBV24-1	TRBJ2-7	TRBD1	TGTGCCACCAGTGACTATACAGGGGACGGGGCTTACGAGCAGTACTTC	CATSDYTGDGAYEQYF
NA	TRBV3-1	TRBJ2-3	NA	TGTGCCAGCAGCCAAGCGTCGGCCTACACAGATACGCAGTATTTT	CASSQASAYTDTQYF
NA	TRBV15	TRBJ2-3	NA	TGTGCCACCAGCAGAGATGGTCAGAGCACAGATACGCAGTATTTT	CATSRDGQSTDTQYF
few	TRBV6-1	TRBJ1-5	TRBD1	TGTGCCAGCTGGGAGGGGGCTGGGCAGCCCCAGCATTTT	CASWEGAGQPQHF
few	TRBV12-3/TRBV12-4	TRBJ2-7	NA	TGTGCCAGCAGTTTAGGCCAACTAGGAACCTACGAGCAGTACTTC	CASSLGQLGTYEQYF
NA	TRBV11-2	TRBJ2-4	TRBD1	TGTGCCAGCAGCTTACATACGACAGGGGAGAACATTCAGTACTTC	CASSLHTTGENIQYF
few	TRBV10-3	TRBJ2-6	NA	TGTGCCATCAGTGACAGGCCTGTAACATACTCTGGGGCCAACGTCCTGACTTTC	CAISDRPVTYSGANVLTF
NA	TRBV5-1	TRBJ2-1	NA	TGCGCCAGCAAAGCCTCGGGCGGGGTTGTTGGAAATGAGCAGTTCTTC	CASKASGGVVGNEQFF
few	TRBV7-9	TRBJ1-2	NA	TGTGCCAGCAGCCACCAGCCCACGGGCAGCTATGGCTACACCTTC	CASSHQPTGSYGYTF
few	TRBV10-3	TRBJ2-7	TRBD2	TGTGCCATCAGTGCTATGGGACTAGCGGGGGAGCAGTACTTC	CAISAMGLAGEQYF
few	TRBV29-1	TRBJ2-5	NA	TGCAGCGTTGGGGCAGGGAAGAGGACGGGGACCCAGTACTTC	CSVGAGKRTGTQYF
NA	TRBV11-2	TRBJ2-3	NA	TGTGCCAGCAGCTTAGCGACCACAGATACGCAGTATTTT	CASSLATTDTQYF
few	TRBV12-3/TRBV12-4	TRBJ2-3	TRBD2	TGTGCCAGCAGTTTAGGACTAGCGGGAGGGGCAAGCACAGATACGCAGTATTTT	CASSLGLAGGASTDTQYF
few	TRBV12-3/TRBV12-4	TRBJ2-7	NA	TGTGCCAGCAGTTTGGACGCGCTTTCCTACGAGCAGTACTTC	CASSLDALSYEQYF
few	TRBV6-1	TRBJ2-7	NA	TGTGCCAGTAAACAGGGAAGAGTTTACGAGCAGTACTTC	CASKQGRVYEQYF
few	TRBV10-3	TRBJ2-5	NA	TGTGCCATCAGTGAGTCGAATGGGGGTCGAGAGACCCAGTACTTC	CAISESNGGRETQYF
few	TRBV7-9	TRBJ2-2	NA	TGTGCCAGCAGCCCAGTGGGAGGAAGGACCGGGGAGCTGTTTTTT	CASSPVGGRTGELFF
NA	TRBV5-1	TRBJ2-3	TRBD2	TGCGCCAGCAGCTTAGGACTAGCGGGGATCACAGATACGCAGTATTTT	CASSLGLAGITDTQYF
many	TRBV5-1	TRBJ2-1	NA	TGCGCCAGCAGCTTGGCAAACTACAATGAGCAGTTCTTC	CASSLANYNEQFF
NA	TRBV6-1	TRBJ2-5	NA	TGTGCCAGCAGTGAAGGCAGAAGAGAGACCCAGTACTTC	CASSEGRRETQYF
NA	TRBV6-2/TRBV6-3	TRBJ2-7	TRBD1	TGTGCCAGCAACCGACAGGGGCAGGTCCCCAAATACGAGCAGTACTTC	CASNRQGQVPKYEQYF
NA	TRBV29-1	TRBJ2-1	TRBD2	TGCAGTGCTAGGACTAGCGGATACAATGAGCAGTTCTTC	CSARTSGYNEQFF
few	TRBV7-6	TRBJ1-3	TRBD1	TGTGCCAGCAGCTTACTCACAGGGGCCGTTCGGACCATATATTTT	CASSLLTGAVRTIYF
few	TRBV5-1	TRBJ1-2	NA	TGCGCCAGCAGCCCCGTGACTGCCTATGGCTACACCTTC	CASSPVTAYGYTF
NA	TRBV6-2/TRBV6-3	TRBJ2-3	NA	TGTGCCAGCAGGCACGACAGTTCGGATACGCAGTATTTT	CASRHDSSDTQYF
few	TRBV3-1	TRBJ1-6	NA	TGTGCCAGCAGCCAAGTTCTTGGAGTCGTGTCACCCCTCCACTTT	CASSQVLGVVSPLHF
NA	TRBV10-3	TRBJ2-5	NA	TGTGCCATCAGTGAGTCAACAGGAGTGCAGACCCAGTACTTC	CAISESTGVQTQYF
few	TRBV12-3/TRBV12-4	TRBJ2-3	NA	TGTGCCAGCCGTTCTAACCGGGAGAGCGTTGCCCCAGCCCAGCAAGATACGCAGTATTTT	CASRSNRESVAPAQQDTQYF
NA	TRBV12-3/TRBV12-4	TRBJ1-5	NA	TGTGCCAGCAGTCCAGGGTCCGGGAGACAACAGCCCCAGCATTTT	CASSPGSGRQQPQHF
NA	TRBV11-2	TRBJ2-6	NA	TGTGCCAGCAGCTCAGATATAGGGGCCAACGTCCTGACTTTC	CASSSDIGANVLTF
NA	TRBV4-1	TRBJ2-1	TRBD2	TGCGCCAGCAGCCAAGTATTGACTAGCGGGGGGGCCTTCAATGAGCAGTTCTTC	CASSQVLTSGGAFNEQFF
NA	TRBV20-1	TRBJ1-6	NA	TGCAGTGTTGGGGACGGGTTAAATTCACCCCTCCACTTT	CSVGDGLNSPLHF